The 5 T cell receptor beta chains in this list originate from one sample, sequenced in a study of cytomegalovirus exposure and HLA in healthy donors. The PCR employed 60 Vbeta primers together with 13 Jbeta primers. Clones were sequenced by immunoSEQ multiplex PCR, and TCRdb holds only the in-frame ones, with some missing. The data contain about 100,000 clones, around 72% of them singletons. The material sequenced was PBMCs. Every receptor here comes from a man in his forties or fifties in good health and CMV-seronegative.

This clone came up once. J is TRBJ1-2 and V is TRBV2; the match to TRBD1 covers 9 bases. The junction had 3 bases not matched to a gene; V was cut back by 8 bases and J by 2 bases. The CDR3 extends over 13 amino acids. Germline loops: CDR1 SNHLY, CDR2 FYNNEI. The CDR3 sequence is CASGTGLNYGYTF. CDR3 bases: TGTGCCAGCGGGACAGGGCTAAACTATGGCTACACCTTC.

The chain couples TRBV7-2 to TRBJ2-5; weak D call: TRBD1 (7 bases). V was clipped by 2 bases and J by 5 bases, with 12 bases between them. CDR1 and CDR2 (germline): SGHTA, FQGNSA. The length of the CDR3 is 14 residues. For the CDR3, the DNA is TGTGCCAGCAGCTTAATACAGGGGAGGGAGACCCAGTACTTC. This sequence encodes CASSLIQGRETQYF.

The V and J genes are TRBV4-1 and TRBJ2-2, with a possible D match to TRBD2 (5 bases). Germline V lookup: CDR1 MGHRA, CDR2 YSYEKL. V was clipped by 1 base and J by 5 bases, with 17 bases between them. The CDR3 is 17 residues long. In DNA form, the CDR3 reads TGCGCCAGCAGCCAAGGATGGGCACTCACGGGGACCGGGGAGCTGTTTTTT. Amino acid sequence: CASSQGWALTGTGELFF.

CDR3 loop: CASASQGLKTQYF. The CDR3 DNA reads as TGTGCCAGCGCCTCGCAGGGGTTAAAGACCCAGTACTTC. This chain links TRBV2 with TRBJ2-5; maybe TRBD1 (6 bases). Looked up from germline, CDR1 is SNHLY and CDR2 is FYNNEI. The CDR3 extends over 13 amino acids. Trimming took 8 bases from V and 6 from J, leaving 16 bases between them.

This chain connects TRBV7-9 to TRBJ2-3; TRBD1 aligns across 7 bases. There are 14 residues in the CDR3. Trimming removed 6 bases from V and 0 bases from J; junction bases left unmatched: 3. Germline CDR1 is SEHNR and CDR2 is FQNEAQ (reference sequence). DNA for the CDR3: TGTGCCAGCAGATCGGACAGGAGCACAGATACGCAGTATTTT. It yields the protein CASRSDRSTDTQYF.